The 22 T cell receptor beta chains below were found in one sample sequenced in a study of memory CD8 T cells in hepatitis C reinfection. TCRdb's copy holds only in-frame clones and misses some; the assay was immunoSEQ multiplex PCR. Of about 50,000 clones in the sample, about 88% were seen once. Regarding time point: late/post reinfection, 12 to 24 weeks after detection. The sorted cells went straight to TCR sequencing with no prior in vitro expansion. Specimen: naive CD8+ T cells sorted from blood. These receptors originate from a man aged 18 to 29 with hepatitis C virus infection.

J is TRBJ2-3 and V is TRBV7-2; 7 nucleotides match TRBD2. Germline V gene data show CDR1 as SGHTA and CDR2 as FQGNSA. Trimming cost V 5 bases and J 2 bases; bases outside gene matches: 10. The CDR3 is 16 residues long. For the CDR3, the DNA is TGTGCCAGCAGCCCCAGACTAGCAGCGATCACAGATACGCAGTATTTT. Protein: CASSPRLAAITDTQYF.

On this clone itself: The same CDR3 arises from other DNA sequences in this sample as well. The chain is built from TRBV9 and TRBJ1-2; 9 bases map to TRBD1. The CDR3 runs to 15 residues. The V gene end was trimmed by 3 bases and the J gene end by 3 bases; junction bases not matched to a gene: 6. The germline CDR1 and CDR2 sequences are SGDLS and YYNGEE. In nucleotides, the CDR3 is TGTGCCAGCAGCGCCCGGACAGGGGTGGACTATGGCTACACCTTC. Translating gives CASSARTGVDYGYTF. Full variable domain (outside the CDR3, taken from reference TRBV9 and TRBJ1-2): DSGVTQTPKHLITATGQRVTLRCSPRSGDLSVYWYQQSLDQGLQFLIQYYNGEERAKGNILERFSAQQFPDLHSELNLSSLELGDSALYFCASSARTGVDYGYTFGSGTRLTVV.

This chain joins TRBV6-1 and TRBJ1-5; 8 positions match TRBD1. The germline CDR1 and CDR2 sequences are MNHNS and SASEGT. Germline trimming cut 4 bases from V and 6 bases from J; bases unmatched to any gene: 2. The CDR3 spans 13 residues. CDR3 amino acids: CASSGRGLQPQHF. CDR3 nucleotide sequence: TGTGCCAGCAGTGGCAGGGGGCTTCAGCCCCAGCATTTT.

The J gene is TRBJ1-4, the V gene TRBV29-1; perhaps TRBD1 as D (5 bases). The CDR3 is 11 amino acids. Germline V lookup: CDR1 SQVTM, CDR2 ANQGSEA. The V gene lost 1 base and the J gene lost 10 bases, with 7 bases spanning the gap. CDR3: CSVEGGGKLFF. CDR3 coding DNA: TGCAGCGTTGAAGGGGGGGGAAAACTGTTTTTT. The whole variable domain, filled in from reference TRBV29-1 and TRBJ1-4, reads SAVISQKPSRDICQRGTSLTIQCQVDSQVTMMFWYRQQPGQSLTLIATANQGSEATYESGFVIDKFPISRPNLTFSTLTVSNMSPEDSSIYLCSVEGGGKLFFGSGTQLSVL.

The gene calls are TRBV27 and TRBJ2-5, with 7 bases fitting TRBD1. TRBJ2-7 matches the DNA end more closely, so the J call is doubtful. CDR3 length equals 14 residues. Germline V gene data show CDR1 as MNHEY and CDR2 as SMNVEV (reference sequence). The CDR3 protein is CASSIDRASYEQYF. CDR3 coding DNA: TGTGCCAGCAGTATAGACAGGGCGAGCTACGAGCAGTACTTC.

This clone was recorded only once. The chain has TRBV7-9 and TRBJ2-5; weak D call: TRBD2 (5 bases). In germline, CDR1 is SEHNR, CDR2 FQNEAQ (reference sequence). The V end was cut by 5 bases, the J end by 3 bases, with 22 bases between. The CDR3 has 17 residues. The CDR3 loop reads CASSPREARGSKETQYF. The CDR3 region has the DNA TGTGCCAGCAGCCCTAGGGAAGCGAGAGGGAGCAAAGAGACCCAGTACTTC.

Of note for this clone: One end of the junction varies from germline; a read error may be responsible. This chain links TRBV6-1 with TRBJ1-2; perhaps TRBD1 as D (6 bases). Germline CDR1 and CDR2: MNHNS and SASEGT. The CDR3 length is 15 residues. The CDR3 sequence: CASSDRKPGAVGYPF. In nucleotides, the CDR3 is TGTGCCAGCAGTGATAGAAAACCAGGGGCGGTAGGCTACCCCTTC.

The rearrangement links TRBV10-3 to TRBJ1-1, with unresolved D. CDR1 ENHRY and CDR2 SYGVKD come from the germline V gene. The CDR3 loop spans 12 amino acids. V was trimmed by 10 bases and J by 5 bases, leaving 14 bases between them. Written as DNA, the CDR3 is TGTGCCACGGTGAATGATGAAACTGAAGCTTTCTTT. Protein: CATVNDETEAFF.

The table lists this clone with a count of one. The chain joins TRBV5-6 to TRBJ2-1; TRBD2 might be the D (5 bases). This CDR3 contains 13 residues. V was trimmed by 1 base and J by 9 bases, leaving 11 bases between them. Germline V gives CDR1 SGHDT, CDR2 YYEEEE. As DNA, the CDR3 is TGTGCCAGCAGCTTGAACTCTGGGAGTGAGCAGTTCTTC. Its translation is CASSLNSGSEQFF.

The chain employs TRBV5-6 and TRBJ2-2; D is possibly TRBD2 (5 bases). The CDR3 has 15 residues. Germline CDR1 is SGHDT and CDR2 is YYEEEE. The V gene lost 3 bases and the J gene lost 2 bases, with 11 bases spanning the gap. The DNA for the CDR3 is TGTGCCAGCAGCTGGACTCCAATCAACACCGGGGAGCTGTTTTTT. Translating gives CASSWTPINTGELFF.

The J gene is TRBJ1-4, the V gene TRBV19, with a tentative D call TRBD1 (6 bases). Germline values: CDR1 LNHDA, CDR2 SQIVND (reference sequence). V dropped 3 bases and J dropped 7 bases, with 12 bases sitting between them. CDR3 length equals 14 residues. CDR3 sequence (DNA): TGTGCCAGTAGTATGGCGCAGGGGAGTGAAAAACTGTTTTTT. It is translated as CASSMAQGSEKLFF.

In regard to this clone: An end of the junction differs from the germline gene, which may be a read error. This chain joins TRBV6-6 and TRBJ1-1; D gene ambiguous. The germline gives CDR1 MNHNY, CDR2 SVGAGI (reference sequence). The CDR3 contains 14 residues. The CDR3 loop reads CASSYSHRNNEAFF. The DNA for the CDR3 is TGTGCCAGCAGTTACTCACACAGAAACAATGAAGCTTTCTTT.

Only one count was recorded for this clone. The chain uses TRBV27 and TRBJ2-7; 7 bases are shared with TRBD2. V shed 5 bases and J 7 bases; nucleotides not matched to a gene: 17. CDR3 length: 16 amino acids. CDR1 is MNHEY and CDR2 is SMNVEV in the germline V gene (reference sequence). CDR3 DNA: TGTGCCAGCAGTCTCCGAATCCCCCCGTTGGGAGGGGAGCAGTACTTC. Translation: CASSLRIPPLGGEQYF.

This sequence joins TRBV28 and TRBJ1-3, with 7 bases fitting TRBD1. In germline, CDR1 is MDHEN, CDR2 SYDVKM. The V segment lost 5 bases and the J segment 2 bases; nucleotides outside the gene matches: 9. This CDR3 comprises 16 residues. CDR3 DNA sequence: TGTGCCAGCAGTCAACTCGAGACAGGGACTGGAAACACCATATATTTT. Protein: CASSQLETGTGNTIYF. Supplemented by reference TRBV28 and TRBJ1-3, the full variable domain reads DVKVTQSSRYLVKRTGEKVFLECVQDMDHENMFWYRQDPGLGLRLIYFSYDVKMKEKGDIPEGYSVSREKKERFSLILESASTNQTSMYLCASSQLETGTGNTIYFGEGSWLTVV.

This chain connects TRBV28 to TRBJ2-7, with TRBD1 identical over 9 bases. The CDR3 has 17 amino acids. V gave up 2 bases and J gave up 6 bases; unmatched junction bases: 14. Per the germline V gene, CDR1 is MDHEN and CDR2 is SYDVKM. The CDR3 nucleotides are TGTGCCAGCAGTTTAATGAGGTGGGGGACAGGGCTTGGCGAGCAGTACTTC. Its translation: CASSLMRWGTGLGEQYF.

The rearrangement links TRBV7-9 to TRBJ2-3; D remains ambiguous. V lost 1 base and J lost 2, with 7 bases in between. From germline, CDR1 is SEHNR and CDR2 FQNEAQ (reference sequence). The CDR3 loop spans 14 amino acids. CDR3 in DNA: TGTGCCAGCAGCTTAGGAGGTTACACAGATACGCAGTATTTT. Translation gives CASSLGGYTDTQYF.

The genes are TRBV29-1 and TRBJ1-1; maybe TRBD1 (6 bases). CDR1 and CDR2 (germline): SQVTM, ANQGSEA. The CDR3 sequence is 11 residues long. V gave up 7 bases and J gave up 1 base, with 7 bases separating them. CDR3 protein: CSATGNTEAFF. DNA for the CDR3: TGCAGCGCGACAGGGAACACTGAAGCTTTCTTT.

The CDR3 region has the DNA TGTGCCAGTGTTTCCCAGACTTTACAAGAGACCCAGTACTTC. It specifies CASVSQTLQETQYF. The chain links TRBV2 to TRBJ2-5, with unresolved D. Trimming took 9 bases from V and 2 from J, leaving 16 bases between them. The CDR3 is made up of 14 amino acids. CDR1 is SNHLY and CDR2 is FYNNEI in the germline V gene.

This clone was observed a single time. The chain is built from TRBV2 and TRBJ1-4; D is undetermined. V dropped 6 bases and J dropped 7 bases, with 15 bases sitting between them. Germline CDR1 and CDR2: SNHLY and FYNNEI. The CDR3 length is 14 residues. The CDR3 loop reads CASSYGSSGEKLFF. The CDR3 DNA is TGTGCCAGCAGCTATGGGAGTAGCGGTGAAAAACTGTTTTTT.

This chain links TRBV7-9 with TRBJ1-5; possibly TRBD1 for D (5 bases). Per germline, CDR1 SEHNR and CDR2 FQNEAQ (reference sequence). V was pared by 2 bases and J by 3 bases, with 8 bases between. The CDR3 has 14 residues. Here the CDR3 reads CASSLSGPNQPQHF. The DNA of the CDR3 is TGTGCCAGCAGCTTATCAGGGCCCAATCAGCCCCAGCATTTT.

This rearrangement joins TRBV2 to TRBJ1-1; D is perhaps TRBD1 (5 bases). Per germline, CDR1 SNHLY and CDR2 FYNNEI. V was trimmed by 2 bases and J by 8 bases, leaving 18 bases between them. CDR3 length equals 15 residues. The CDR3 here is CASSELWQGTAEAFF. The CDR3 region has the DNA TGTGCCAGCAGTGAACTCTGGCAGGGAACGGCGGAAGCTTTCTTT.

The genes are TRBV2 and TRBJ2-3; D not certain. The germline V gene encodes CDR1 SNHLY and CDR2 FYNNEI. The V end lost 4 bases, the J end lost 5 bases, and 13 bases lay between the germline ends. The CDR3 extends over 14 amino acids. This CDR3 reads CASSVSQEKDTQYF. The CDR3 bases are TGTGCCAGCAGTGTGAGCCAAGAGAAAGATACGCAGTATTTT. The whole variable domain, filled in from reference TRBV2 and TRBJ2-3, reads EPEVTQTPSHQVTQMGQEVILRCVPISNHLYFYWYRQILGQKVEFLVSFYNNEISEKSEIFDDQFSVERPDGSNFTLKIRSTKLEDSAMYFCASSVSQEKDTQYFGPGTRLTVL.